The TCR beta chain described here comes from a study of T cell changes during pregnancy in multiple sclerosis. Here immunoSEQ multiplex PCR was the method, and the copy in TCRdb shows in-frame clones only, minus some. The repertoire holds tens of thousands of clones, with approximately 92% as singletons. The CDR3 extends over 14 amino acids. CDR1 and CDR2 from the germline V gene are LNHDA and SQIVND (reference sequence). V was trimmed by 1 base and J by 5 bases, leaving 9 bases between them. The chain joins TRBV19 to TRBJ1-5; D might be TRBD1 (5 bases). The TCR comes from a female donor with multiple sclerosis, enrolled in a pregnancy study. The starting material was peripheral blood, obtained in the second trimester of pregnancy. CDR3 DNA: TGTGCCAGTAGTATAGTTCCCAGGGATCAGCCCCAGCATTTT. Amino acid sequence: CASSIVPRDQPQHF.